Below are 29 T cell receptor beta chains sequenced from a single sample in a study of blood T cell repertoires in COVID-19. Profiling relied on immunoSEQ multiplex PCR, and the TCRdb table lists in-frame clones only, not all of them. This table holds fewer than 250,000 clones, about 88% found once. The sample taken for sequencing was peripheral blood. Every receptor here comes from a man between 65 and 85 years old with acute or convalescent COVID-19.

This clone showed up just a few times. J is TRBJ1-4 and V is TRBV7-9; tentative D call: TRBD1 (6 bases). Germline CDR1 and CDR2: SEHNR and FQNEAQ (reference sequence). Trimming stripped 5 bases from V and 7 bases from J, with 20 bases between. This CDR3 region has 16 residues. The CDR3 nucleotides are TGTGCCAGCAGCCCAGGGGTGGCCGTACGAAGTGAAAAACTGTTTTTT. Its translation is CASSPGVAVRSEKLFF.

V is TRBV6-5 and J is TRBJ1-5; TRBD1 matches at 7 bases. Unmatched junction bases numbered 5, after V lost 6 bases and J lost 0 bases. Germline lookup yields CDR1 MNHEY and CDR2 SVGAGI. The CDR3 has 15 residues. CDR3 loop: CASRKQGPSNQPQHF. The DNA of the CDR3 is TGTGCCAGCAGAAAACAGGGGCCTAGCAATCAGCCCCAGCATTTT.

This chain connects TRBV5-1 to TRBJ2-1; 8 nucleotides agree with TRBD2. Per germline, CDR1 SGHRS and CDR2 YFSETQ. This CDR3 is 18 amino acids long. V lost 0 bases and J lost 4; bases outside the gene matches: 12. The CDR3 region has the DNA TGCGCCAGCAGCTTGGATATCCGGGCGGGAGGCTTTTACAATGAGCAGTTCTTC. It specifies CASSLDIRAGGFYNEQFF.

The CDR3 DNA reads as TGTGCCAGCAGCCCCGAAGGGAGTAGCGGCCGTACGGGAGATACGCAGTATTTT. This codes for CASSPEGSSGRTGDTQYF. The V gene is TRBV7-3, the J gene TRBJ2-3, with a weak D call TRBD2 (6 bases). The V gene's germline CDR1 is SGHTA and CDR2 FQGTGA. The CDR3 contains 18 residues. Trimming removed 5 bases at V and 5 bases at J, with 26 bases between. The full variable domain, rest sourced from reference TRBV7-3 and TRBJ2-3, is GAGVSQTPSNKVTEKGKYVELRCDPISGHTALYWYRQSLGQGPEFLIYFQGTGAADDSGLPNDRFFAVRPEGSVSTLKIQRTERGDSAVYLCASSPEGSSGRTGDTQYFGPGTRLTVL.

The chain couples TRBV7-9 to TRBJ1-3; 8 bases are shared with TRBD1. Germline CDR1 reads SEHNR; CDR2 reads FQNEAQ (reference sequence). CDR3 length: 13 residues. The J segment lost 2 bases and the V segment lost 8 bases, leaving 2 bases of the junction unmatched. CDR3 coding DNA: TGTGCCAGCCAACAGGGGGCTGGAAACACCATATATTTT. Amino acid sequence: CASQQGAGNTIYF.

The CDR3 DNA follows: TGTGCCAGCTCACCCCTCGGGGTCCGGGACCGGGGGGAGACCCAGTACTTC. It translates to CASSPLGVRDRGETQYF. The rearrangement uses TRBV18 and TRBJ2-5, with a tentative D call TRBD2 (6 bases). V lost 3 bases, J lost 5 bases, and 22 bases lay in between. The CDR3 consists of 17 residues. Germline-derived CDR1 and CDR2 are KGHSH and LQKENI. Full variable domain (missing parts from reference TRBV18 and TRBJ2-5): NAGVMQNPRHLVRRRGQEARLRCSPMKGHSHVYWYRQLPEEGLKFMVYLQKENIIDESGMPKERFSAEFPKEGPSILRIQQVVRGDSAAYFCASSPLGVRDRGETQYFGPGTRLLVL.

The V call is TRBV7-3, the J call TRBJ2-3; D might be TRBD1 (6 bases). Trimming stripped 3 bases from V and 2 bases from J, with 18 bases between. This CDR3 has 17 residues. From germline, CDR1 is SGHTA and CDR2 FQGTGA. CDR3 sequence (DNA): TGTGCCAGCAGCTTGTTGGGGGCAGGACTTTCCACAGATACGCAGTATTTT. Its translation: CASSLLGAGLSTDTQYF.

DNA of the CDR3: TGTGCCACCAGCAGAGCTTCGGGCAGCGGTGAGCAGTTCTTC. Its translation: CATSRASGSGEQFF. The chain couples TRBV15 to TRBJ2-1, with TRBD2 as a possible D gene (5 bases). Deletions cut 1 base from V and 9 bases from J, with 13 bases between. The CDR3 extends over 14 amino acids. CDR1 and CDR2 (germline): LNHNV, YYDKDF (reference sequence).

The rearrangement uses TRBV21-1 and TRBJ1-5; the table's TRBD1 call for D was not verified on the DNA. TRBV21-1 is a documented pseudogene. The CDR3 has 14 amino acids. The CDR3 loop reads CASSTTGDNQPQHF. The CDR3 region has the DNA TGTGCCAGCAGCACCACAGGGGACAATCAGCCCCAGCATTTT.

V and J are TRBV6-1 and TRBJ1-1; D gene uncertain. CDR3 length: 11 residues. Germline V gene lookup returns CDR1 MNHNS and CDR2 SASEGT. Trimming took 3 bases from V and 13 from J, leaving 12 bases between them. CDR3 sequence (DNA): TGTGCCAGCAGTGACGGGATGAGTGGTTTCTTT. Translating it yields CASSDGMSGFF.

DNA of the CDR3: TGCAGTGCTAGGAGGACAGATACGCAGTATTTT. Amino acids: CSARRTDTQYF. This chain joins TRBV20-1 and TRBJ2-3; D is uncertain. This CDR3 is built from 11 residues. Germline V CDR1 and CDR2: DFQATT, SNEGSKA (reference sequence). The germline V and J ends were trimmed by 3 bases and 3 bases, with 4 bases remaining between them.

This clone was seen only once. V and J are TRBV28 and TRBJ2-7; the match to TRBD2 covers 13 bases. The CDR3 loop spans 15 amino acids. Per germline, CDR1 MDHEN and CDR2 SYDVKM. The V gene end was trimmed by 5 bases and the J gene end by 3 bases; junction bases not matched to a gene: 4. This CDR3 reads CASSPGLAGDYEQYF. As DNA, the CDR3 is TGTGCCAGCAGTCCCGGACTAGCGGGAGACTACGAGCAGTACTTC.

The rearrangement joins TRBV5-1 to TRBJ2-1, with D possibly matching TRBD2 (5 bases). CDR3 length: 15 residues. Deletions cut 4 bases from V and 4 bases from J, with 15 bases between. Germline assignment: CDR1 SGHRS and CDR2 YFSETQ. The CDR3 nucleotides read TGCGCCAGCAGCGAAAGCGGAGCCCCATACAATGAGCAGTTCTTC. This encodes CASSESGAPYNEQFF.

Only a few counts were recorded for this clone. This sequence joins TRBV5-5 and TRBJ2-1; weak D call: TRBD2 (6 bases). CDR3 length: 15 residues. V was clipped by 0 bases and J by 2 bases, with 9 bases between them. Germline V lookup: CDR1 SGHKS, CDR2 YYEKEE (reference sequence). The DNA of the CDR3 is TGTGCCAGCAGCTTGGGGAGGGCGACCTACAATGAGCAGTTCTTC. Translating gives CASSLGRATYNEQFF.

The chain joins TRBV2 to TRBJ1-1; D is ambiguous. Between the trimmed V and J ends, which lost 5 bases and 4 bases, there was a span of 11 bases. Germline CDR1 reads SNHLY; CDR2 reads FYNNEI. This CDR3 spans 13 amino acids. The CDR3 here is CASSTEGGTEAFF. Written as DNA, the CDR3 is TGTGCCAGCAGTACGGAAGGAGGCACTGAAGCTTTCTTT.

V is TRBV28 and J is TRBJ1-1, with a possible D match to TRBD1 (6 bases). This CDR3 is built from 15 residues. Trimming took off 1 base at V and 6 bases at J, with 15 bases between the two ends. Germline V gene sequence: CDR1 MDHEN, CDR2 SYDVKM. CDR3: CASSLSTGNFAEAFF. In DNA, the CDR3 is TGTGCCAGCAGTTTATCAACAGGGAACTTCGCTGAAGCTTTCTTT.

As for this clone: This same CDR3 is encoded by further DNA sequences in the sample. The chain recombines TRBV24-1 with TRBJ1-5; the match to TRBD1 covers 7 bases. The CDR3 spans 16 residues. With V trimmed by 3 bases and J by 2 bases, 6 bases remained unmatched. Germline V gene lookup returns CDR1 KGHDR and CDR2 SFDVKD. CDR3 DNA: TGTGCCACCAGTGATCCCCGGACAGGTGGCAATCAGCCCCAGCATTTT. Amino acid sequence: CATSDPRTGGNQPQHF.

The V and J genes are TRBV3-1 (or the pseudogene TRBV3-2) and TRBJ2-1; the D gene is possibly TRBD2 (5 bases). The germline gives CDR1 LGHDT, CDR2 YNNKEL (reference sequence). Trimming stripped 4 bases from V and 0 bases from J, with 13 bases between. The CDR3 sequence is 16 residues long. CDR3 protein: CASSPSGVSSYNEQFF. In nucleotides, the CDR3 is TGTGCCAGCAGCCCCTCCGGGGTAAGCTCCTACAATGAGCAGTTCTTC.

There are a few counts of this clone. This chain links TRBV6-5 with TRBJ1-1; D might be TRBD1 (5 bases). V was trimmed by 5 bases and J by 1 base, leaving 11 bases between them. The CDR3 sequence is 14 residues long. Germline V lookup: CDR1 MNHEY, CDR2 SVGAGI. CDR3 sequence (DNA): TGTGCCAGCAGTAAACAGACAGAGAACACTGAAGCTTTCTTT. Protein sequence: CASSKQTENTEAFF.

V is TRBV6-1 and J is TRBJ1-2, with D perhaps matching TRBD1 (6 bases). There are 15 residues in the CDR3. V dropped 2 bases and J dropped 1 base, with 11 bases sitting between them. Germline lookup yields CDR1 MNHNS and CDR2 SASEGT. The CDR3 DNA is TGTGCCAGCAGTGAATTGGCAGGGGATAACTATGGCTACACCTTC. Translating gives CASSELAGDNYGYTF.

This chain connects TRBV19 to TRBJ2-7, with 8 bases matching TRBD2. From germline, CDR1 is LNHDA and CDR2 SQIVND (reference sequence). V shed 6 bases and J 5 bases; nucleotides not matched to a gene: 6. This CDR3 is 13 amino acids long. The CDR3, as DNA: TGTGCCAGTAGGCCCGCGGGAGGCAACGAGCAGTACTTC. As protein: CASRPAGGNEQYF.

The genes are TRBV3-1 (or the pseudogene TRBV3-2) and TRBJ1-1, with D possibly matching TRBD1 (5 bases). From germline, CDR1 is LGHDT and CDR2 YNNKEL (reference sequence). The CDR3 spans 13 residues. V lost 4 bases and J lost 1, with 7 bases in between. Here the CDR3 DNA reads TGTGCCAGCAGCCCGCAGGGGAACACTGAAGCTTTCTTT. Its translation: CASSPQGNTEAFF.

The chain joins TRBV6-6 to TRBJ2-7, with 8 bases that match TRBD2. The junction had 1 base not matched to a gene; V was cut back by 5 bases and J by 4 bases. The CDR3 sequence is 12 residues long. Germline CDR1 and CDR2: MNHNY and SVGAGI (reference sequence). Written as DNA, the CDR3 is TGTGCCAGCAGTGGGACTAGTTACGAGCAGTACTTC. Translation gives CASSGTSYEQYF.

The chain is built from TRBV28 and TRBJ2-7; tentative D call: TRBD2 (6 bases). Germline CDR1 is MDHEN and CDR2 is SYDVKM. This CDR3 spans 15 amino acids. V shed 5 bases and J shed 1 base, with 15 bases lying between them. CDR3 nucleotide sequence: TGTGCCAGCAGTCCCCGGGACGGGAGATCCTACGAGCAGTACTTC. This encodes CASSPRDGRSYEQYF.

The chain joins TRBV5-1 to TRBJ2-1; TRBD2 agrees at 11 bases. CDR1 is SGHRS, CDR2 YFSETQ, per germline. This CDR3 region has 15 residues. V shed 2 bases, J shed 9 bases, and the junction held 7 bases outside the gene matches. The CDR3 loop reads CASSFLTSGNGEQFF. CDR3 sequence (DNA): TGCGCCAGCAGCTTCCTGACTAGCGGGAATGGTGAGCAGTTCTTC.

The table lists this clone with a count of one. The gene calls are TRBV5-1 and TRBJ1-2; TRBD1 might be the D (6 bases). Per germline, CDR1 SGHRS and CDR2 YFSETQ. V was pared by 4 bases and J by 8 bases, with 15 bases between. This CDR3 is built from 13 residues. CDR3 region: CASSRQGIYGYTF. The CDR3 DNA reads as TGCGCCAGCAGCAGGCAGGGGATTTACGGCTACACCTTC.

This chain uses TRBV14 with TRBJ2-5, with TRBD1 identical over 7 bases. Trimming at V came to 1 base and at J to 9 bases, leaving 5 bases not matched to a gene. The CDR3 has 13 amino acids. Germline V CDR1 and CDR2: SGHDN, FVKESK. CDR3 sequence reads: CASSQAQGIAQYF. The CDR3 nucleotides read TGTGCCAGCAGCCAAGCACAGGGGATAGCCCAGTACTTC.

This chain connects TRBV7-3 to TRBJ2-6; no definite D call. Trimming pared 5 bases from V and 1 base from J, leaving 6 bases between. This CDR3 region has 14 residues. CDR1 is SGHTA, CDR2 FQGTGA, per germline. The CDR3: CASSQTSGANVLTF. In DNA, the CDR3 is TGTGCCAGCAGCCAGACTTCTGGGGCCAACGTCCTGACTTTC.

CDR3 amino acids: CATSRGTSSGANVLTF. CDR3 bases: TGTGCCACCAGCAGAGGGACTTCCTCTGGGGCCAACGTCCTGACTTTC. The chain recombines TRBV15 with TRBJ2-6; maybe TRBD2 (5 bases). Trimming took off 1 base at V and 0 bases at J, with 7 bases between the two ends. Germline assignment: CDR1 LNHNV and CDR2 YYDKDF (reference sequence). The CDR3 length is 16 residues.